A selection of T cell receptor beta chains follows, all from one sample in a study of graft-versus-host responses after intestinal transplantation. Antigen specificity for these receptors is unknown. Clones were read by immunoSEQ multiplex PCR, and TCRdb kept only the in-frame ones, dropping some. The sample has roughly 90,000 clones, over 80% seen once. The material was unstimulated CD8+ T cells sorted from spleen or lymph node cells, obtained before intestinal transplant. Source of these receptors: a human donor who received an intestinal transplant. CDR3s include the opening cysteine and the closing phenylalanine or tryptophan. D genes are given only for firm matches. A row's size may be missing; if present it is once, few, many or a size class.

size: medium-sized
J: TRBJ2-7
D: TRBD2
V: TRBV19
CDR3: CASSVGLAGSYEQYF
DNA: TGTGCCAGTAGTGTCGGGCTAGCGGGCTCCTACGAGCAGTACTTC

size: NA
J: TRBJ2-5
D: TRBD2
V: TRBV2
CDR3: CASSVRGGNELGETQYF
DNA: TGTGCCAGCAGTGTCCGGGGGGGTAATGAACTAGGAGAGACCCAGTACTTC

size: NA
J: TRBJ2-7
D: TRBD2
V: TRBV10-3
CDR3: CAIRSEEGTNDEQYF
DNA: TGTGCCATCAGGAGCGAAGAGGGGACTAATGACGAGCAGTACTTC

size: NA
J: TRBJ1-5
D: NA
V: TRBV6-5
CDR3: CASSLMGEIGAQHF
DNA: TGTGCCAGCAGCCTAATGGGGGAGATAGGGGCCCAGCATTTT

size: NA
J: TRBJ1-3
D: NA
V: TRBV9
CDR3: CASSVQGYSGNTIYF
DNA: TGTGCCAGCAGCGTGCAGGGTTACTCTGGAAACACCATATATTTT

size: NA
J: TRBJ2-1
D: NA
V: TRBV7-3
CDR3: CASSLSAGSSYNEQFF
DNA: TGTGCCAGCAGCTTAAGTGCGGGCAGCTCCTACAATGAGCAGTTCTTC

size: NA
J: TRBJ2-7
D: TRBD1
V: TRBV4-1
CDR3: CASRPGTVSYEQYF
DNA: TGCGCCAGCAGGCCCGGGACAGTCTCCTACGAGCAGTACTTC

size: NA
J: TRBJ2-7
D: NA
V: TRBV11-3
CDR3: CASSLEAGRRYEQYF
DNA: TGTGCCAGCAGCTTAGAGGCAGGGAGGAGGTACGAGCAGTACTTC

size: NA
J: TRBJ2-3
D: TRBD2
V: TRBV13
CDR3: CASSSGGRTDTQYF
DNA: TGTGCCAGCAGCAGCGGGGGGCGCACAGATACGCAGTATTTT

size: few
J: TRBJ2-1
D: NA
V: TRBV6-1
CDR3: CASSDGSWVSEQFF
DNA: TGTGCCAGCAGTGACGGAAGCTGGGTAAGTGAGCAGTTCTTC

size: NA
J: TRBJ1-1
D: NA
V: TRBV18
CDR3: CASSPPGAEAFF
DNA: TGTGCCAGCTCACCACCGGGAGCTGAAGCTTTCTTT

size: NA
J: TRBJ2-7
D: NA
V: TRBV5-1
CDR3: CASSKRAGGLFLPYEQYF
DNA: TGCGCCAGCAGTAAGCGAGCAGGGGGACTTTTCCTACCCTACGAGCAGTACTTC

size: NA
J: TRBJ2-2
D: TRBD2
V: TRBV7-6
CDR3: CASSFLPGGHLGELFF
DNA: TGTGCCAGCAGCTTCCTCCCGGGGGGGCACCTCGGGGAGCTGTTTTTT

size: NA
J: TRBJ2-5
D: TRBD1
V: TRBV15
CDR3: CATSRDRAFTWTGAQYF
DNA: TGTGCCACCAGCAGAGATAGGGCGTTTACGTGGACAGGGGCCCAGTACTTC

size: NA
J: TRBJ2-3
D: TRBD2
V: TRBV7-9
CDR3: CASSSTSGRATDTQYF
DNA: TGTGCCAGCAGCTCGACTAGCGGGAGGGCCACAGATACGCAGTATTTT

size: NA
J: TRBJ1-6
D: NA
V: TRBV14
CDR3: CASSFGWEMDSPLYF
DNA: TGTGCCAGCAGCTTTGGATGGGAGATGGATTCACCCCTCTACTTT

size: NA
J: TRBJ2-3
D: NA
V: TRBV2
CDR3: CASSADTQYF
DNA: TGTGCCAGCTCCGCAGATACGCAGTATTTT

size: NA
J: TRBJ1-1
D: TRBD1
V: TRBV5-4
CDR3: CASSDRVNTEAFF
DNA: TGTGCCAGCAGCGACAGGGTGAACACTGAAGCTTTCTTT

size: NA
J: TRBJ2-3
D: TRBD2
V: TRBV9
CDR3: CASSARTSGGGDTQYF
DNA: TGTGCCAGCAGCGCCAGGACTAGCGGGGGGGGAGATACGCAGTATTTT

size: NA
J: TRBJ2-7
D: TRBD2
V: TRBV27
CDR3: CASSLEGLAATYEQYF
DNA: TGTGCCAGCAGTTTAGAGGGACTAGCGGCGACCTACGAGCAGTACTTC

size: NA
J: TRBJ2-7
D: NA
V: TRBV29-1
CDR3: CSVEDNREQYF
DNA: TGCAGCGTTGAAGACAACCGAGAGCAGTACTTC

size: NA
J: TRBJ2-1
D: NA
V: TRBV7-2
CDR3: CASSLAGDDEQFF
DNA: TGTGCCAGCAGCTTAGCCGGGGATGATGAGCAGTTCTTC

size: NA
J: TRBJ2-1
D: TRBD1
V: TRBV6-5
CDR3: CASSPGTGIEQFF
DNA: TGTGCCAGCAGCCCCGGGACAGGGATTGAGCAGTTCTTC

size: NA
J: TRBJ2-1
D: TRBD2
V: TRBV7-9
CDR3: CASSLPTSGGSSYNEQFF
DNA: TGTGCCAGCAGCCTCCCAACTAGCGGGGGAAGCTCCTACAATGAGCAGTTCTTC

size: NA
J: TRBJ2-7
D: NA
V: TRBV6-5
CDR3: CASSLTGRQYEQYF
DNA: TGTGCCAGCAGCCTGACAGGGAGGCAGTACGAGCAGTACTTC

size: NA
J: TRBJ2-7
D: NA
V: TRBV19
CDR3: CASSLRYRELEGEQYF
DNA: TGTGCCAGTAGTTTGCGATACAGGGAATTAGAGGGCGAGCAGTACTTC

size: NA
J: TRBJ2-3
D: NA
V: TRBV7-3
CDR3: CASSVEPSSDTQYF
DNA: TGTGCCAGCAGCGTAGAACCTTCTAGCGATACGCAGTATTTT

size: NA
J: TRBJ2-3
D: NA
V: TRBV5-1
CDR3: CASSLEAPPEGDTQYF
DNA: TGCGCCAGCAGCTTGGAAGCGCCTCCGGAGGGAGATACGCAGTATTTT

size: NA
J: TRBJ1-1
D: NA
V: TRBV10-3
CDR3: CAISESQGLNTEAFF
DNA: TGTGCCATCAGTGAGTCTCAGGGATTGAACACTGAAGCTTTCTTT

size: NA
J: TRBJ2-3
D: TRBD2
V: TRBV7-6
CDR3: CASSKRGLAGGPPGTDTQYF
DNA: TGTGCCAGCAGCAAAAGGGGACTAGCGGGAGGGCCGCCTGGCACAGATACGCAGTATTTT

size: NA
J: TRBJ1-2
D: NA
V: TRBV5-6
CDR3: CASSLSGEDYGYTF
DNA: TGTGCCAGCAGCTTGTCAGGGGAGGACTATGGCTACACCTTC

size: NA
J: TRBJ1-1
D: NA
V: TRBV6-5
CDR3: CASGIRDMNTEAFF
DNA: TGTGCCAGCGGAATCAGAGACATGAACACTGAAGCTTTCTTT

size: NA
J: TRBJ2-1
D: NA
V: TRBV6-6
CDR3: CASSLQGLGDEQFF
DNA: TGTGCCAGCAGTTTACAGGGACTTGGGGATGAGCAGTTCTTC

size: NA
J: TRBJ2-3
D: NA
V: TRBV6-7
CDR3: CASSPRGPDTQYF
DNA: TGTGCCAGCAGTCCTAGGGGTCCCGATACGCAGTATTTT

size: NA
J: TRBJ2-5
D: NA
V: TRBV30
CDR3: CAWTGGRETQYF
DNA: TGTGCCTGGACCGGCGGGCGAGAGACCCAGTACTTC

size: NA
J: TRBJ2-1
D: NA
V: TRBV6-4
CDR3: CASSPGFSYNEQFF
DNA: TGTGCCAGCAGCCCAGGCTTTTCCTACAATGAGCAGTTCTTC

size: NA
J: TRBJ1-2
D: NA
V: TRBV2
CDR3: CASSGFGGDSRDYGYTF
DNA: TGTGCCAGCAGTGGGTTTGGGGGGGACTCCCGGGACTATGGCTACACCTTC

size: once
J: TRBJ1-2
D: NA
V: TRBV7-7
CDR3: CASSLWGPPGRQDYGYTF
DNA: TGTGCCAGCAGCCTCTGGGGGCCCCCGGGACGGCAGGACTATGGCTACACCTTC

size: NA
J: TRBJ2-1
D: NA
V: TRBV5-1
CDR3: CASSLEDSYNEQFF
DNA: TGCGCCAGCAGCTTAGAGGACTCATACAATGAGCAGTTCTTC

size: NA
J: TRBJ2-7
D: NA
V: TRBV30
CDR3: CAWSVQAYEQYF
DNA: TGTGCCTGGAGTGTACAGGCGTACGAGCAGTACTTC

size: NA
J: TRBJ2-6
D: NA
V: TRBV9
CDR3: CASSDFQGSGANVLTF
DNA: TGTGCCAGCAGCGACTTCCAGGGATCTGGGGCCAACGTCCTGACTTTC